A single sample gave rise to the 13 T cell receptor beta chains below, sequenced in a study of OX40 agonist ivuxolimab in advanced cancers. Profiling relied on immunoSEQ multiplex PCR, and the TCRdb table lists in-frame clones only, not all of them. The sample records tens of thousands of clones, roughly 86% being singletons. Source: CD4+ or CD8+ T cells sorted from blood, taken in a trial of the OX40 agonist ivuxolimab. These receptor sequences come from an adult with an advanced solid tumor such as melanoma, head and neck, liver or kidney cancer.

The chain combines TRBV18 with TRBJ2-7; D remains unclear. The length of the CDR3 is 14 residues. V was pared by 3 bases and J by 1 base, with 10 bases between. Germline values: CDR1 KGHSH, CDR2 LQKENI. The CDR3, as DNA: TGTGCCAGCTCACCCTCAGACACTTCCTACGAGCAGTACTTC. Translation: CASSPSDTSYEQYF. Full variable domain (missing parts from reference TRBV18 and TRBJ2-7): NAGVMQNPRHLVRRRGQEARLRCSPMKGHSHVYWYRQLPEEGLKFMVYLQKENIIDESGMPKERFSAEFPKEGPSILRIQQVVRGDSAAYFCASSPSDTSYEQYFGPGTRLTVT.

The chain employs TRBV4-2 and TRBJ1-3, with D uncertain. CDR1 is LGHNA, CDR2 YNFKEQ, per germline. The germline V and J ends were trimmed by 3 bases and 8 bases, with 14 bases remaining between them. The CDR3 is made up of 14 amino acids. The CDR3 spells CASSHSSRVDTIYF. The CDR3 nucleotides read TGTGCCAGCAGCCATTCGAGCCGTGTCGACACCATATATTTT.

The V and J genes are TRBV28 and TRBJ2-3; possibly TRBD2 for D (5 bases). Trimming removed 3 bases at V and 8 bases at J, with 15 bases between. Germline assignment: CDR1 MDHEN and CDR2 SYDVKM. The CDR3 is made up of 14 amino acids. Here the CDR3 reads CASSFGNSRGTQYF. The CDR3 nucleotides read TGTGCCAGCAGTTTCGGGAACAGCCGGGGTACGCAGTATTTT.

In this sample, this clone turned up once. This rearrangement joins TRBV2 to TRBJ1-6; no clear D. CDR1 is SNHLY and CDR2 is FYNNEI in the germline V gene. The length of the CDR3 is 13 residues. V was shortened by 6 bases and J by 8 bases, with 11 bases between the two germline ends. In DNA form, the CDR3 reads TGTGCCAGCAGATACACACCGGATTCACCCCTCCACTTT. Protein product: CASRYTPDSPLHF.

V gene TRBV5-4 combines with J gene TRBJ2-1; weak D call: TRBD2 (8 bases). This CDR3 is 16 amino acids long. Trimming left V 7 bases short and J 7 bases short, with 24 bases between. Germline V gives CDR1 SGHNT, CDR2 YYREEE (reference sequence). CDR3 coding DNA: TGTGCCAGCGATAAGAGCGGGAGAGAGGGGGCGAATGAGCAGTTCTTC. Residues: CASDKSGREGANEQFF. Full variable domain (outside the CDR3, taken from reference TRBV5-4 and TRBJ2-1): ETGVTQSPTHLIKTRGQQVTLRCSSQSGHNTVSWYQQALGQGPQFIFQYYREEENGRGNFPPRFSGLQFPNYSSELNVNALELDDSALYLCASDKSGREGANEQFFGPGTRLTVL.

The chain joins TRBV7-2 to TRBJ1-3, with a weak D call TRBD1 (6 bases). This CDR3 spans 16 amino acids. The V and J ends lost 5 bases and 0 bases respectively, with 14 bases between them. The germline gives CDR1 SGHTA, CDR2 FQGNSA. CDR3 in DNA: TGTGCCAGCAGCGCCCGACAGGACTACTCTGGAAACACCATATATTTT. This translates into CASSARQDYSGNTIYF.

The chain carries TRBV28 and TRBJ2-1; 10 bases are shared with TRBD1. The CDR3 is 16 amino acids. The V gene's germline CDR1 is MDHEN and CDR2 SYDVKM. J lost 2 bases, V lost 6 bases, and 7 bases had no gene match. The CDR3 region has the DNA TGTGCCAGCAGACCGACCGGGACAGGGGCCTACAATGAGCAGTTCTTC. It is translated as CASRPTGTGAYNEQFF.

The V gene is TRBV28, the J gene TRBJ1-1; D possibly corresponds to TRBD1 (6 bases). V lost 6 bases and J 2 bases, leaving 16 bases between the germline ends. Germline-derived CDR1 and CDR2 are MDHEN and SYDVKM. The CDR3 has 15 residues. The CDR3 coding sequence is TGTGCCAGCAGAAAAAGCGGGGGACAAAACACTGAAGCTTTCTTT. Translation: CASRKSGGQNTEAFF.

This chain links TRBV6-5 with TRBJ1-3; D perhaps matches TRBD1 (6 bases). Trimming removed 11 bases from V and 0 bases from J, with 11 bases in between. Germline V lookup: CDR1 MNHEY, CDR2 SVGAGI. The CDR3 is 13 amino acids. This chain's CDR3 is CAAGASSGNTIYF. CDR3 coding DNA: TGTGCCGCGGGGGCCAGCTCTGGAAACACCATATATTTT.

The chain uses TRBV7-2 and TRBJ1-4; a possible D gene is TRBD1 (6 bases). The length of the CDR3 is 14 residues. V was pared by 3 bases and J by 8 bases, with 13 bases between. Germline lookup yields CDR1 SGHTA and CDR2 FQGNSA. CDR3 nucleotides: TGTGCCAGCAGCTTCGGGCAGGGGAACGAAAAACTGTTTTTT. This encodes CASSFGQGNEKLFF.

This clone came up once. The chain employs TRBV19 and TRBJ2-1; 12 bases are a match to TRBD2. This CDR3 has 17 residues. Germline V CDR1 and CDR2: LNHDA, SQIVND (reference sequence). J lost 5 bases, V lost 3 bases, and 8 bases had no gene match. The CDR3 coding sequence is TGTGCCAGTAGTATTTCGCTAGCGGGAGGGTCGGACAATGAGCAGTTCTTC. Protein product: CASSISLAGGSDNEQFF.

This chain's CDR3 is CASSEPTPTAGYTF. Written as DNA, the CDR3 is TGTGCCAGCAGTGAACCGACACCAACGGCTGGCTACACCTTC. The genes are TRBV6-1 and TRBJ1-2; D is undetermined. Trimming shortened V by 2 bases and J by 7 bases, and 14 bases separated the two germline ends. The germline V gene has CDR1 MNHNS and CDR2 SASEGT. The CDR3 loop spans 14 amino acids.

The count of this clone is one. V gene TRBV9 combines with J gene TRBJ2-5, with D possibly matching TRBD2 (6 bases). Looked up from germline, CDR1 is SGDLS and CDR2 is YYNGEE. Trimming cost V 0 bases and J 8 bases, with 14 bases left between them. The CDR3 spans 14 residues. CDR3 sequence: CASSVATTGDTQYF. CDR3 in DNA: TGTGCCAGCAGCGTAGCTACGACGGGAGATACCCAGTACTTC. The full variable domain, in which reference TRBV9 and TRBJ2-5 provide the parts outside the CDR3, is DSGVTQTPKHLITATGQRVTLRCSPRSGDLSVYWYQQSLDQGLQFLIQYYNGEERAKGNILERFSAQQFPDLHSELNLSSLELGDSALYFCASSVATTGDTQYFGPGTRLLVL.